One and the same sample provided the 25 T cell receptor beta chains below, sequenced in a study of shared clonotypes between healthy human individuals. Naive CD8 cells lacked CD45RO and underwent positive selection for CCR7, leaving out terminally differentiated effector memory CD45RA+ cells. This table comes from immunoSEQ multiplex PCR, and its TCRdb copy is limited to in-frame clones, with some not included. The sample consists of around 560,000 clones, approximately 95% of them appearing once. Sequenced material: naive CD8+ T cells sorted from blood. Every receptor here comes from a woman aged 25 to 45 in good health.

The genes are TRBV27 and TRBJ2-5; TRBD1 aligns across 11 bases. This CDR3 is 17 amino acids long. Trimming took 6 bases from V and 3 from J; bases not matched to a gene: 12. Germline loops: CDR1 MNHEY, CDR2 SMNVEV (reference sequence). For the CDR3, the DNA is TGTGCCAGCAGATTTACGGGACAGGGGGGAGAGAAAGAGACCCAGTACTTC. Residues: CASRFTGQGGEKETQYF.

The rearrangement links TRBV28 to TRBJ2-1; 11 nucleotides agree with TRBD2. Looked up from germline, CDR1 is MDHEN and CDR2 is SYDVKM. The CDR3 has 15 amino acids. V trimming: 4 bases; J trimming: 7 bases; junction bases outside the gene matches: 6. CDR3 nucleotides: TGTGCCAGCAGTTACAGGACTAGCGGGCTAAATGAGCAGTTCTTC. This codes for CASSYRTSGLNEQFF.

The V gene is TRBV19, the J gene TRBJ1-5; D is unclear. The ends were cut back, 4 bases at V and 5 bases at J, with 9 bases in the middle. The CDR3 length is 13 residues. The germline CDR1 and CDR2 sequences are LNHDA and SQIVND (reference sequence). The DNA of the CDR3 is TGTGCCAGTAGTACCCCCGGCTATCAGCCCCAGCATTTT. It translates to CASSTPGYQPQHF.

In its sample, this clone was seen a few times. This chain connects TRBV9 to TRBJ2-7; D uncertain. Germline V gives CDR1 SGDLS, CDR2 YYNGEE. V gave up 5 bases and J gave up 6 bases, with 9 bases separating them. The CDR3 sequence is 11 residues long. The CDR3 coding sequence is TGTGCCAGCAGTTTGGGCCTCGAGCAGTACTTC. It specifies CASSLGLEQYF.

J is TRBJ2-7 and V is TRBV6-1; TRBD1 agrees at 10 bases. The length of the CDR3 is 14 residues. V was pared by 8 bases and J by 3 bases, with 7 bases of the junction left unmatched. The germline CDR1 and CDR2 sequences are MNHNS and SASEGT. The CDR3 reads CASDQGDRGYEQYF. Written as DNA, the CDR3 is TGTGCCAGCGATCAGGGGGACAGGGGCTACGAGCAGTACTTC.

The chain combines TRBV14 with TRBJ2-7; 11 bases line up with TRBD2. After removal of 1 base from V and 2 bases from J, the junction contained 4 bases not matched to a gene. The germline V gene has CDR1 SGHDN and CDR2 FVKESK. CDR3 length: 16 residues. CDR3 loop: CASSQVVTSGTYEQYF. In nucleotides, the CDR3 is TGTGCCAGCAGCCAAGTCGTGACTAGCGGGACCTACGAGCAGTACTTC.

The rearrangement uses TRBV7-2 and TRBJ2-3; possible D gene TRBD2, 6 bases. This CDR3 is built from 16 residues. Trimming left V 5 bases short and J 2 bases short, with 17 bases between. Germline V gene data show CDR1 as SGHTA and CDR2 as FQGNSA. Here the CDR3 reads CASSLPDLRDTDTQYF. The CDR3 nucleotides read TGTGCCAGCAGCCTCCCTGATTTGCGGGACACAGATACGCAGTATTTT.

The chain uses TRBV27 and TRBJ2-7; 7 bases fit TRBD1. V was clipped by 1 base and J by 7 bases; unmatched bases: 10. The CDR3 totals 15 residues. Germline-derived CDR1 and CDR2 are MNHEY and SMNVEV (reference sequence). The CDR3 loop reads CASSLLTGAWEEQYF. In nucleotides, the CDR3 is TGTGCCAGCAGTTTATTAACAGGGGCGTGGGAGGAGCAGTACTTC.

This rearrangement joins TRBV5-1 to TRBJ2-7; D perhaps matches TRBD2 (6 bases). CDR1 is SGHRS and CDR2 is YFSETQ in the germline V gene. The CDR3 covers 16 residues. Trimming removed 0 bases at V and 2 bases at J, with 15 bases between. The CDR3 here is CASSLGGPPGAYEQYF. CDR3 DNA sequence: TGCGCCAGCAGCTTGGGGGGACCGCCGGGGGCCTACGAGCAGTACTTC.

The DNA of the CDR3 is TGTGCCAGCAGCCTCGTGAGGGCCACCTCCTACAATGAGCAGTTCTTC. Encoded protein: CASSLVRATSYNEQFF. The V call is TRBV28, the J call TRBJ2-1; possibly TRBD2 for D (5 bases). Per the germline V gene, CDR1 is MDHEN and CDR2 is SYDVKM. The CDR3 runs 16 residues. V gave up 6 bases and J gave up 0 bases, with 15 bases separating them.

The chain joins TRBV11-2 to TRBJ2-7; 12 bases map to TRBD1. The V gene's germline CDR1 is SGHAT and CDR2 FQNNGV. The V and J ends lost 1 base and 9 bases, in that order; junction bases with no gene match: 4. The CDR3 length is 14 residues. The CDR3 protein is CASSLGDRGRGQYF. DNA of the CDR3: TGTGCCAGCAGCTTAGGGGACAGGGGGCGTGGGCAGTACTTC.

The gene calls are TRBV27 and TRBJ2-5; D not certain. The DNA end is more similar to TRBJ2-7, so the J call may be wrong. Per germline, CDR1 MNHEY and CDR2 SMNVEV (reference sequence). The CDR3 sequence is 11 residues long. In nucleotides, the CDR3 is TGTGCCAGCAGCGTAGGTCACGAGCAGTACTTC. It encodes CASSVGHEQYF.

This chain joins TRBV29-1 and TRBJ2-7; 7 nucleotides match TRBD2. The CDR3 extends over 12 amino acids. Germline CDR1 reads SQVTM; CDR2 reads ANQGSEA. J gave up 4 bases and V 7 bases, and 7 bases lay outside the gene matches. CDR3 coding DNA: TGCAGCGGAGGGCAGGGAGGGTACGAGCAGTACTTC. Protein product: CSGGQGGYEQYF.

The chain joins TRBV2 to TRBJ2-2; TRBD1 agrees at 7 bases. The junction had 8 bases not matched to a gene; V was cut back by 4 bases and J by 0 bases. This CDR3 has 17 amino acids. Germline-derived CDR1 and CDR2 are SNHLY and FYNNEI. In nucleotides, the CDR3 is TGTGCCAGCAGTGTGGACAGGACCGCCGCGAACACCGGGGAGCTGTTTTTT. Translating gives CASSVDRTAANTGELFF. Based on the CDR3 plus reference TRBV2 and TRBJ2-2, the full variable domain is EPEVTQTPSHQVTQMGQEVILRCVPISNHLYFYWYRQILGQKVEFLVSFYNNEISEKSEIFDDQFSVERPDGSNFTLKIRSTKLEDSAMYFCASSVDRTAANTGELFFGEGSRLTVL.

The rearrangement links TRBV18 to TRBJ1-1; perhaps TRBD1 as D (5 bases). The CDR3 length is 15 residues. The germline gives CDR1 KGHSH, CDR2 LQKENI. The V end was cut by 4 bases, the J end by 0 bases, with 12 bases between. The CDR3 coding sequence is TGTGCCAGCTCACAACCCAGGGATTTGAACACTGAAGCTTTCTTT. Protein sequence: CASSQPRDLNTEAFF.

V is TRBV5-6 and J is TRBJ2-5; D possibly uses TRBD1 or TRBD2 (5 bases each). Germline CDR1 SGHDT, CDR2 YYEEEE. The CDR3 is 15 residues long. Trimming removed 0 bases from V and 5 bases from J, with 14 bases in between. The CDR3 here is CASSLAAGGEETQYF. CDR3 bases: TGTGCCAGCAGCTTGGCCGCTGGGGGTGAGGAGACCCAGTACTTC. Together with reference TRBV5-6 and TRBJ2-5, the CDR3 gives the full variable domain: DAGVTQSPTHLIKTRGQQVTLRCSPKSGHDTVSWYQQALGQGPQFIFQYYEEEERQRGNFPDRFSGHQFPNYSSELNVNALLLGDSALYLCASSLAAGGEETQYFGPGTRLLVL.

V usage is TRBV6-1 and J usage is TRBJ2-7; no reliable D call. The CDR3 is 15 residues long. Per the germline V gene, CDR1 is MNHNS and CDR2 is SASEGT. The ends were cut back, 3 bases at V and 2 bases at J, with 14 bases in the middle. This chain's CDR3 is CASSEVRNPAYEQYF. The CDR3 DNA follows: TGTGCCAGCAGTGAGGTACGGAATCCTGCCTACGAGCAGTACTTC.

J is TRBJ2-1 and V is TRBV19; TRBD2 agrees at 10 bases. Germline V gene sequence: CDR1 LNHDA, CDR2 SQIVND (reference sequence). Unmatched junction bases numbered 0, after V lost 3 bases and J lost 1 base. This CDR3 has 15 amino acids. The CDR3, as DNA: TGTGCCAGTAGTATGACTAGCGGGTCCTACAATGAGCAGTTCTTC. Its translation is CASSMTSGSYNEQFF.

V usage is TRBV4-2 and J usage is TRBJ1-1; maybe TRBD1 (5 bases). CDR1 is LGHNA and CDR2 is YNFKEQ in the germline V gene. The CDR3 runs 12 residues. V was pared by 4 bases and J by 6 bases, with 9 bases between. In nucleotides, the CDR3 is TGTGCCAGCAGCCGCGGGGCAGCTGAAGCTTTCTTT. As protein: CASSRGAAEAFF.

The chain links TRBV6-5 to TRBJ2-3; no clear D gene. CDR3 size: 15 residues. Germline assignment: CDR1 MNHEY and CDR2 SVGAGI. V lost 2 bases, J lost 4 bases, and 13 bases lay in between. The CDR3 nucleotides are TGTGCCAGCAGTTACGGGTCTGGTGGGTCAGATACGCAGTATTTT. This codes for CASSYGSGGSDTQYF.

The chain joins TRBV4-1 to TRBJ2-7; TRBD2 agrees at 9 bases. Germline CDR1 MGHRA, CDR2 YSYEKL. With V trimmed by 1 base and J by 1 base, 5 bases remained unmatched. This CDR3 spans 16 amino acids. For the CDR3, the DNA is TGCGCCAGCAGCCAAGGCCCCACTAGCGGGTCCTACGAGCAGTACTTC. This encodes CASSQGPTSGSYEQYF.

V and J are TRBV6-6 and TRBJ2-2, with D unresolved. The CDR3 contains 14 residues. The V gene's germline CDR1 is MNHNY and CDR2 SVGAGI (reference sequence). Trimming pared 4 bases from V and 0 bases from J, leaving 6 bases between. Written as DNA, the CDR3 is TGTGCCAGCAGTTCGAGGTCGAACACCGGGGAGCTGTTTTTT. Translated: CASSSRSNTGELFF.

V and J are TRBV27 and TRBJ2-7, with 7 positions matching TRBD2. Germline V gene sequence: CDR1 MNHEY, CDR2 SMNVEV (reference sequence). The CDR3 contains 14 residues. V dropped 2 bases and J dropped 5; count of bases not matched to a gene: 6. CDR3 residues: CASSLVGGPHEQYF. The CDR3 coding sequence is TGTGCCAGCAGTTTAGTGGGAGGGCCCCACGAGCAGTACTTC.

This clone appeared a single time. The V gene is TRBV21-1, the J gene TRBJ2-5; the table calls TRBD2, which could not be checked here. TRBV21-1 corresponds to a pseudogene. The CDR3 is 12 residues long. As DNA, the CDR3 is TGTGCCAGCAGACGGGGGGTTGAGACCCAGTACTTC. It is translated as CASRRGVETQYF.

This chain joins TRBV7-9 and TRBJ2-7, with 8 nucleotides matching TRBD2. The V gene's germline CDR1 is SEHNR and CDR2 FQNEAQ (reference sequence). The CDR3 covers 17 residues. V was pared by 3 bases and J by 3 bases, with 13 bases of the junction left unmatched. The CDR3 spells CASSLGLGRAQNYEQYF. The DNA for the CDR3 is TGTGCCAGCAGCTTGGGGCTCGGGAGGGCCCAGAACTACGAGCAGTACTTC.